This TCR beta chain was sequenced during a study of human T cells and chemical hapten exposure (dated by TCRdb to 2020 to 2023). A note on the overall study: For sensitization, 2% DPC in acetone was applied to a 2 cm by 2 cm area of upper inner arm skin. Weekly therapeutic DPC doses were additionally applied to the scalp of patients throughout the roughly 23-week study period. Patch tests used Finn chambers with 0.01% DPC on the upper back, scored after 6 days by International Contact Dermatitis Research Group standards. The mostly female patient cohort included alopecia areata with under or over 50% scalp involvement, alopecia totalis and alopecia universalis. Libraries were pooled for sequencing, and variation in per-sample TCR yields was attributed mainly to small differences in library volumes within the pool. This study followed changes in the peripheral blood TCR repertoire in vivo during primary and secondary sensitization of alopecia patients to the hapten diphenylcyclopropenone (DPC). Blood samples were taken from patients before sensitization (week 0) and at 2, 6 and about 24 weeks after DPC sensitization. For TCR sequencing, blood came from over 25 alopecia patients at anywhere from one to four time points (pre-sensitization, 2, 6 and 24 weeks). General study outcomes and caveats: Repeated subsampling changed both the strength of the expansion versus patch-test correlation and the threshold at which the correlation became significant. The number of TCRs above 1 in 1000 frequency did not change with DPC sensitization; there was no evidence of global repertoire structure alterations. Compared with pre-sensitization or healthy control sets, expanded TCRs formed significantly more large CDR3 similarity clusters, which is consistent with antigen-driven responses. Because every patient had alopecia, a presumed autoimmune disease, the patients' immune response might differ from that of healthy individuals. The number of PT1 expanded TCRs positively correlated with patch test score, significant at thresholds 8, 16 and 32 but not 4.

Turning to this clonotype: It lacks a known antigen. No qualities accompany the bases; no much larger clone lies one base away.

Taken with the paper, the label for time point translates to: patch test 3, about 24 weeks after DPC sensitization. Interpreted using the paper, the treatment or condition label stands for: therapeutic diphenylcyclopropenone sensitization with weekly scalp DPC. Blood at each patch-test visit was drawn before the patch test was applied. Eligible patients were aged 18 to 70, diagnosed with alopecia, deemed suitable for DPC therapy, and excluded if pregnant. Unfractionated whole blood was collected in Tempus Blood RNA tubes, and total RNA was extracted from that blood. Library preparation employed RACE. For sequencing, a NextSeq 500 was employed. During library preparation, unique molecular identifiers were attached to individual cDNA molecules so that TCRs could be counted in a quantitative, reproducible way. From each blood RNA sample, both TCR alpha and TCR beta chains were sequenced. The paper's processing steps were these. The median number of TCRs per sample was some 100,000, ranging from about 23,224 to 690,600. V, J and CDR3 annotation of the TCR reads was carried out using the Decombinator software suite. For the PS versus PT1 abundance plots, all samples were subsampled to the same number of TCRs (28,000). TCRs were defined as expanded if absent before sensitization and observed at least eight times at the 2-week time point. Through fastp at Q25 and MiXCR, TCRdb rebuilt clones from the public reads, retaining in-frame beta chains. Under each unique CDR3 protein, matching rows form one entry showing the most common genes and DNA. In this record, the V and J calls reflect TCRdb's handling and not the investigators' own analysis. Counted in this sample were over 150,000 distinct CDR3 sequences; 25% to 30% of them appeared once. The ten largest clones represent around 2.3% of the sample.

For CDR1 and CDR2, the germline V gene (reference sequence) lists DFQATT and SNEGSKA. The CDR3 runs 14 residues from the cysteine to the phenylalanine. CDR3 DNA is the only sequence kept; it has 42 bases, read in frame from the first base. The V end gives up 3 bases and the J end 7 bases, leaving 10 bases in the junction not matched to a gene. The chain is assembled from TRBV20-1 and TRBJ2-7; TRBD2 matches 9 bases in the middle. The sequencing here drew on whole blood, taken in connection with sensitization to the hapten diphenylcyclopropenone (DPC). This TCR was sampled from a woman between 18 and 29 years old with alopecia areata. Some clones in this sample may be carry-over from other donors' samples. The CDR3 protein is CSARTGTSLGEQYF. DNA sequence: TGCAGTGCTAGGACCGGGACTAGCTTGGGAGAGCAGTACTTC.